This T cell receptor (beta chain) derives from a study of PD-L1 blockade in urothelial cancer. Study in general: Chemotherapy regimens numbering 0 to 3 had been given to patients.

The method was immunoSEQ multiplex PCR; TCRdb's version includes in-frame clones alone and lacks a portion of them. The top ten hold 0.75% to 0.95% of the sample, which has 100,000 or so clones, about nine tenths seen once. CDR1 SNHLY and CDR2 FYNNEI come from the germline V gene. Trimming stripped 2 bases from V and 4 bases from J, with 11 bases between. The CDR3 runs 14 residues. The sequencing here drew on PBMCs, taken around atezolizumab (anti-PD-L1) treatment. The chain joins TRBV2 to TRBJ1-2; possibly TRBD1 for D (6 bases). The receptor comes from an elderly woman with urothelial cancer. The CDR3 nucleotides are TGTGCCAGCAGTGAATTAAGGGGGGGCTATGGCTACACCTTC. It encodes CASSELRGGYGYTF.